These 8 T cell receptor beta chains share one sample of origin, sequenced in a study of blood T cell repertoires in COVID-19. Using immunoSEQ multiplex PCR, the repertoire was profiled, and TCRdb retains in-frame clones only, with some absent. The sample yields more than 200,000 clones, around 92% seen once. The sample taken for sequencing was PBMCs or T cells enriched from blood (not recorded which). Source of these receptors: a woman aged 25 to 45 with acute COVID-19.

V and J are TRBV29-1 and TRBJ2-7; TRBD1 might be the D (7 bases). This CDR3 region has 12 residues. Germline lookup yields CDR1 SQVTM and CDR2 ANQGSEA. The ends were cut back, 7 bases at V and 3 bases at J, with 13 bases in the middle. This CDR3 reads CSASRGVYEQYF. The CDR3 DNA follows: TGCAGCGCCAGCAGGGGGGTCTACGAGCAGTACTTC.

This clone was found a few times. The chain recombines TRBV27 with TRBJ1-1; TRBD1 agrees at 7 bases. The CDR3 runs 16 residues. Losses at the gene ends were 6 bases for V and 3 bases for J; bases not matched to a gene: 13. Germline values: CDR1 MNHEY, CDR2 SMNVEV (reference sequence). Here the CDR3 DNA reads TGTGCCAGCAGCCCAAGGACAGGTCCTAGGGACACTGAAGCTTTCTTT. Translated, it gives CASSPRTGPRDTEAFF.

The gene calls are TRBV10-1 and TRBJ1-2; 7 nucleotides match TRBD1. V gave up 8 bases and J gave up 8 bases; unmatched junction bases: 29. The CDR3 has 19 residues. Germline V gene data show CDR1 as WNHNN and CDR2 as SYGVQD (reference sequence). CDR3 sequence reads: CASRQGGGPFQDRLLGYTF. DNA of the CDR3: TGCGCCAGCCGACAGGGTGGGGGACCATTCCAAGACCGTCTATTGGGCTACACCTTC.

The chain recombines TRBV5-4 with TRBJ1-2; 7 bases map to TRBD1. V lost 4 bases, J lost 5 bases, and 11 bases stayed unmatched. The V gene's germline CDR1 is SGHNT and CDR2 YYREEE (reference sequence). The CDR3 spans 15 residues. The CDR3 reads CASSLPAGQLYGYTF. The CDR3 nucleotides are TGTGCCAGCAGCCTACCGGCGGGACAGTTGTATGGCTACACCTTC.

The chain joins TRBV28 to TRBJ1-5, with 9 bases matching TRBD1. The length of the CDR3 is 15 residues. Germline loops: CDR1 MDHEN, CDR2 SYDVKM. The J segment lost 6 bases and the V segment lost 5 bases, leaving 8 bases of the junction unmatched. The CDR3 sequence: CASSTPTGGGQPQHF. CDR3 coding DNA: TGTGCCAGCAGTACGCCCACAGGGGGCGGTCAGCCCCAGCATTTT.

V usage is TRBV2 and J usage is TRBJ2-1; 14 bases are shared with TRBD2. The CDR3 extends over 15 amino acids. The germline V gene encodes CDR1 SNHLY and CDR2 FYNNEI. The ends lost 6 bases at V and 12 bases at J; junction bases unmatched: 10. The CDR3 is CASRETSGGAGGQFF. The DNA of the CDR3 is TGTGCCAGCAGGGAGACTAGCGGGGGGGCTGGCGGGCAGTTCTTC.

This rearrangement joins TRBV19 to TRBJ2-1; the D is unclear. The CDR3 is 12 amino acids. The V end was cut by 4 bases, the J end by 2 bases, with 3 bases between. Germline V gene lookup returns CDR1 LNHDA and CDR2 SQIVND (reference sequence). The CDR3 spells CASSNTYNEQFF. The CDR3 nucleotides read TGTGCCAGTAGTAACACCTACAATGAGCAGTTCTTC.

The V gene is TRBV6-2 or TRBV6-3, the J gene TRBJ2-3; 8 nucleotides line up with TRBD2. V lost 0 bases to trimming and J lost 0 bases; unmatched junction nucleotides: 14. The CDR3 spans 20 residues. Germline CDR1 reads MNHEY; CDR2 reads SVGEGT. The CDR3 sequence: CASSYSLERGGQASTDTQYF. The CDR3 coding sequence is TGTGCCAGCAGTTACTCACTTGAACGGGGGGGCCAAGCTAGCACAGATACGCAGTATTTT.